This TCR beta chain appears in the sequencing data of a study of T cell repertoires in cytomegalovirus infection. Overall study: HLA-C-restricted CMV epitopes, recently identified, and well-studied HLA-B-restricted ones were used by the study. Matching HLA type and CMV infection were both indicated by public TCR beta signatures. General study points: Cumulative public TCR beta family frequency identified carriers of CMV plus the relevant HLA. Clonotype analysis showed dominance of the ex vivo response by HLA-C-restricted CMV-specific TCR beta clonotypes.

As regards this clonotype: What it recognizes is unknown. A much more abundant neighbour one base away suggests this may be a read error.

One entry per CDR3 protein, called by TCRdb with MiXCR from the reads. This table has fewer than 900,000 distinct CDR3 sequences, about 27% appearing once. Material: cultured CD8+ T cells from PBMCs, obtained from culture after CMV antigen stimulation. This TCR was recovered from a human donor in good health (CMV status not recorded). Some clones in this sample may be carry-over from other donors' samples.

CDR3 bases: TGTACCAGCAGCGGACCATCGGACAGTCAAAATGAAAAACTGTTTTTT. Encoded protein: CTSSGPSDSQNEKLFF. The V gene is TRBV6-1, the J gene TRBJ1-4, with D perhaps matching TRBD1 (6 bases). In germline, CDR1 is MNHNS, CDR2 SASEGT. The CDR3 sequence is 16 residues long.